Described below is a single T cell receptor (beta chain) sequence and its context. The antigen it recognizes is unknown. Nothing much larger sits one base from this clone, and base qualities are not available. This specimen comes from a study of regulatory T cells in long-lasting Graves disease (TCRdb year 2021). With respect to the entire study: Patients with newly diagnosed Graves' disease had been on antithyroid drugs for under 3 months. A total of 35 or so samples were covered by TCR sequencing, comprising around 13 persistent and around 20 newly diagnosed Graves' disease patients. Patients with persistent Graves' disease were compared with patients with newly diagnosed Graves' disease using TCR sequencing and RNA sequencing of peripheral blood. The study took place in China and was registered as a clinical trial.

Library construction relied on multiplex PCR. The instrument given in TCRdb is Illumina HiSeq 4000. To build TCR beta libraries, CDR3 regions were amplified by Arm-PCR using iRepertoire HTBI primers. Gel purification was performed on PCR products prior to sequencing. The paper's data handling went like this. Gene usage analysis of CDR3 amino acid clonotypes relied on the approximately 62 TRBV and 15 or so TRBJ segments identified across samples. Filtered high-quality paired reads were merged into contigs using COPE and FqMerger. BLAST was used to align contigs to IMGT TRBV, TRBD and TRBJ reference genes, with CDR3 defined following IMGT. Highly expanded clones were defined as clonotypes with a frequency above 0.1%. Repertoire diversity was measured by Shannon entropy, and V-J evenness by the Gini coefficient. A clonotype was considered public if more than one individual shared it. The public reads were reprocessed in TCRdb via fastp at Q25 and MiXCR, keeping in-frame beta chains. Identical CDR3 protein sequences are pooled into one entry, listed with their most common genes and DNA. TCRdb's processing, not the study's, gives the V and J calls here. The sample data list about 430,000 distinct CDR3 sequences, and over 12% of these were observed just once. The top ten hold approximately 7.6% of the sample.

In the paper's terms, the time point label means: newly diagnosed GD, antithyroid drugs for less than 3 months. For both TCR sequencing and RNA sequencing, RNA was extracted from PBMCs using TRIzol. The diagnosis of Graves' disease followed American Thyroid Association guidelines. The patients came from an endocrinology department in Xi'an, China. Each patient gave approximately 9 milliliters of peripheral blood, collected in an EDTA anticoagulant tube. Ficoll Paque Plus density gradient separation was used to isolate PBMCs, and no additional T cell sorting was done. An Agilent 2100 Bioanalyzer and agarose gel were used to check RNA quality, while a NanoDrop 2000 measured RNA concentration. The V end loses 6 bases and the J end loses 9 bases, and a stretch of 12 bases separates them. From a lookup of the germline V gene (reference sequence), CDR1 and CDR2 are DFQATT and SNEGSKA. The CDR3 runs 11 residues from the cysteine to the phenylalanine. This entry keeps only the CDR3 DNA: 33 bases, framed from base 1.

General conclusions and limits of the study: Peripheral blood alone was examined, since thyroid tissue, which constituted the primary lesion, could not be accessed. Patients with persistent disease shared more public clonotypes (about 2,700) than newly diagnosed patients did (approximately 1,000). TRBV28, TRBJ1-2 and TRBJ2-5 were preferentially used in persistent disease, while TRBV20-1 and TRBJ2-1 were favored in newly diagnosed disease. Compared with newly diagnosed patients, persistent Graves' disease patients had lower TCR Shannon entropy and fewer highly expanded clones, which suggests clonal expansion. Sequencing and analysis were restricted to the TCR beta chain. The authors noted that the small sample size was a limitation that may lower accuracy.

This sample was also put to use in a study of T cells in Graves' hyperthyroidism and ophthalmopathy. Taken from the second paper: A patient counted as having stable Graves' hyperthyroidism if no progression to ophthalmopathy occurred over 18 months of follow-up. Hyperthyroidism patients were aged 18 to 65 years and newly diagnosed, with disease duration of less than 2 months. Exclusion was applied to patients with uncontrolled infections, other autoimmune diseases, pregnancy or lactation. Diagnoses were established on the basis of clinical symptoms, serum thyroxine and TRAb, thyroid ultrasound, and orbital computed tomography. The TCR CDR3 was subjected to a first round of RT-PCR using the HTBI primer set and the Qiagen OneStep RT-PCR kit. Most expanded thyroid clonotypes (frequency above 0.001) were also detected in blood, suggesting blood repertoires may reflect thyroid immune responses. A 13 V-J signature model separated ophthalmopathy from stable hyperthyroidism, with approximately 87% sensitivity and roughly 84% specificity in cross-validation and 80%/75% in testing. In validation, the model predicted progression to ophthalmopathy a median of 6.5 months before onset, with around 70% sensitivity and almost 75% specificity. To identify TCR V-J signatures that set the groups apart, the researchers used a discovery cohort of about a hundred patients, made up of 43 with Graves' ophthalmopathy and some 56 with stable Graves' hyperthyroidism. Prospective prediction of ophthalmopathy was tested in an independent validation cohort of about 19 hyperthyroidism patients and 17 patients who later progressed to ophthalmopathy. The 90 to 100 discovery patients were randomly split 7:3 into training and test sets. The study also compared thyroid tissue and blood T-cell repertoires from over 5 Graves' hyperthyroidism patients. Once sampling was done, hyperthyroidism patients were given methimazole at a starting dose of 30 mg daily, whereas ophthalmopathy patients were given high-dose intravenous methylprednisolone. The libraries were constructed in a second round of multiplex PCR and then size-selected and purified. Paired-end sequencing of the libraries was performed with 100 bp reads on an Illumina HiSeq2000. Raw data were processed with SOAPnuke, discarding reads with adapters, uncalled bases, mean Phred below 15, or no exact constant-primer or identifier match. COPE v1.2.5 was used to merge the high-quality paired reads, and each unique nucleotide sequence was defined as a clonotype. MiTCR v1.1 was used to align clonotypes to the IMGT TRBV, TRBD and TRBJ reference segments. The analysis included only V-J combinations with a frequency above 0.0001, which together covered around 99% of the repertoires. A TCS score was defined as the ratio of F50 (clonal expansion) to E x V (chaos), with BLOSUM62-based TCRdist applied between CDR3 peptides within each V-J. Welch's t-statistics and random forest reduced just over 500 V-J features to 10 to 15, which were used in a naive Bayes classifier (R e1071). Sample size was not statistically predetermined, and blinding of investigators to group allocation was not performed. The paper reports TCR Vbeta CDR3 sequencing of over 120 peripheral blood samples: approximately 43 ophthalmopathy, fewer than 80 hyperthyroidism and about 17 progressor patients.

The receptor chain draws on TRBV20-1 and TRBJ2-1; too little of a D gene remains to name it. This material consisted of peripheral blood mononuclear cells (PBMCs), taken at new diagnosis, from a patient treated with antithyroid drugs. This TCR was sampled from a woman aged 40 to 50 with Graves disease. Donor details come from another sample of the same person, matched by shared clones. Read as DNA, the sequence is TGCAGTGCAACCCTACGTGGTGAGCAGTTCTTC. Its protein product is CSATLRGEQFF.